This T cell receptor (beta chain) was recovered during a study of CD8+ T cells in alopecia areata. This clone was found a few times. RNA extraction was followed by reverse transcription into cDNA, which acted as the sequencing template. Clones were read by immunoSEQ multiplex PCR, and TCRdb kept only the in-frame ones, dropping some. The table has some 150,000 clones, 50% to 75% seen once. Documented treatment: oral pan-JAK inhibitor, 5-10 mg twice daily. The CDR3 is 14 residues long. Germline V lookup: CDR1 SEHNR, CDR2 FQNEAQ (reference sequence). V was cut by 5 bases and J by 9 bases, with 14 bases left in between.

This receptor was taken from a human donor with alopecia areata. The chain is built from TRBV7-9 and TRBJ1-6, with unresolved D. The sample consisted of CD4+ T cells sorted from blood, taken at roughly week 58, from a patient treated with tofacitinib. The chain's CDR3 is CASSPRDWRSPLHF. For the CDR3, the DNA is TGTGCCAGCAGCCCACGGGATTGGCGTTCACCCCTCCACTTT.